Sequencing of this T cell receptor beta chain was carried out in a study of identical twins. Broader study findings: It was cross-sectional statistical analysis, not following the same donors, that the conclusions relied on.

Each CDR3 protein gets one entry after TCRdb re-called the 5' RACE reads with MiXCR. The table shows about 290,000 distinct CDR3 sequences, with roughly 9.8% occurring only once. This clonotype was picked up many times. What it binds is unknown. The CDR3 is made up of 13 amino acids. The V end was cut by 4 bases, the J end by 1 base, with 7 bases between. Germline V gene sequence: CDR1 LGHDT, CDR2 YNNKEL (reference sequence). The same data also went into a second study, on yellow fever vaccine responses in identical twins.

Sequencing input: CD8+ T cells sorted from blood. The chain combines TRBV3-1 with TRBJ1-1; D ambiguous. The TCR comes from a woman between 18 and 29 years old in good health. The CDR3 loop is CASSPEENTEAFF. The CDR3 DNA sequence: TGTGCCAGCAGCCCGGAAGAGAACACTGAAGCTTTCTTT.